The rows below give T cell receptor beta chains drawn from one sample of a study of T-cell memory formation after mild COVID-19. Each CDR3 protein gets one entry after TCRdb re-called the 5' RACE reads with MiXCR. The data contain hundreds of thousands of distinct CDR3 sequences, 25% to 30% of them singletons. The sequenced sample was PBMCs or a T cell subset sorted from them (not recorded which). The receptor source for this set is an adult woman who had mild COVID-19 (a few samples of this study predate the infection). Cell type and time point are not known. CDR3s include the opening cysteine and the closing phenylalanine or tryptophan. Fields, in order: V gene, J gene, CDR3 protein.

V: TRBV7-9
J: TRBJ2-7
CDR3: CASSSDHSQGSSTEQYF

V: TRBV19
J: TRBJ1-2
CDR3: CATHPTGRANYGYTF

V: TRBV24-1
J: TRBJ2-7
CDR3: CATSESSGSYEQYF

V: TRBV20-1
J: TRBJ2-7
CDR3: CSALDRGSYEQYF

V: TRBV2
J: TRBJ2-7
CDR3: CASRRTTEYEQYF

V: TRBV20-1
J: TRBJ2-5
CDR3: CSAIGNDQETQYF

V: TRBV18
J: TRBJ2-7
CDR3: CDSSPRAVDEQYF

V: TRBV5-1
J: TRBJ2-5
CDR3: CASSQSGMFETQYF

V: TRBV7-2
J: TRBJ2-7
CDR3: CASSLDLAGGYEQYF

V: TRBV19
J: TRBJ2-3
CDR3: CASSRYSSTDTQYF

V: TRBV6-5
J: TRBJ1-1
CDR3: CASSIGGARDTEAFF

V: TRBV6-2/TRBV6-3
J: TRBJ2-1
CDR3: CASSYRLAAYNEQFF

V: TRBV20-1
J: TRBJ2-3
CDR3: CSASLPSGTDTQYF

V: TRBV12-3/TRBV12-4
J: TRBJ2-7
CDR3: CASRGGNFRGANEQYF

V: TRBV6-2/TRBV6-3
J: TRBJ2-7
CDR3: CASSYYGQGYDEQYF

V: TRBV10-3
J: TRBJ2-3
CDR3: CAISDKTSTDTQYF

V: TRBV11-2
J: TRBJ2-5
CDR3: CASSPNRGVGTQYF

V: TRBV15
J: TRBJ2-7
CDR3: CATSRDFEGHPYF

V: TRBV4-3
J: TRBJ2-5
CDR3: CASSQDWRPSETQYF

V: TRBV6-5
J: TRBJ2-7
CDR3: CASSYSKLPGQGYEQYF

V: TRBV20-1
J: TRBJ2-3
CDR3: CTVGGTEGGTDTQYF

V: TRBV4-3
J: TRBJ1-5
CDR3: CASSQEPVHSNQPQHF

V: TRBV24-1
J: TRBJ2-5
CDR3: CATSDSQPGTQYF

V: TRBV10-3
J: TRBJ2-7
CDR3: CAIRGTGSSYEQYF

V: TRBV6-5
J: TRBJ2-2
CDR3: CASSPPGYTGELFF

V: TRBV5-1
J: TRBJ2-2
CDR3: CASSLRTGNTGELFF

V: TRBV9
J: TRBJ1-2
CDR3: CASSPDSASLYGYTF

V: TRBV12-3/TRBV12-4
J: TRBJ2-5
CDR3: CASSGGAREETQYF

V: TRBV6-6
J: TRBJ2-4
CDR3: CASTGGLIAKNIQYF

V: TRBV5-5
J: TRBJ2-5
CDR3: CASSPLGGQETQYF

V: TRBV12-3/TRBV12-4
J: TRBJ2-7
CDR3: CASRGAAPYEQYF